This T cell receptor (beta chain) was retrieved from a study of blood T cell repertoires in COVID-19. Study information: The analysed material was cDNA or gDNA that came from T cells, B-cell-depleted T cells, or PBMCs.

CDR3 length: 13 residues. Trimming pared 2 bases from V and 4 bases from J, leaving 5 bases between. Germline CDR1 and CDR2: MNHEY and SVGEGT. The protocol was immunoSEQ multiplex PCR, while the TCRdb copy is restricted to in-frame clones and leaves out a portion. The sample yields 110,000 or so clones, more than 80% seen once. With regard to this clone: The sample carries other DNA sequences with the same CDR3.

The receptor was isolated from a human donor in a cohort sampled during active COVID-19. V is TRBV6-2 or TRBV6-3 and J is TRBJ2-2; the D gene is possibly TRBD1 (5 bases). The source material was peripheral blood. DNA of the CDR3: TGTGCCAGCAGTTACAGGGGCACCGGGGAGCTGTTTTTT. Amino acid sequence: CASSYRGTGELFF.